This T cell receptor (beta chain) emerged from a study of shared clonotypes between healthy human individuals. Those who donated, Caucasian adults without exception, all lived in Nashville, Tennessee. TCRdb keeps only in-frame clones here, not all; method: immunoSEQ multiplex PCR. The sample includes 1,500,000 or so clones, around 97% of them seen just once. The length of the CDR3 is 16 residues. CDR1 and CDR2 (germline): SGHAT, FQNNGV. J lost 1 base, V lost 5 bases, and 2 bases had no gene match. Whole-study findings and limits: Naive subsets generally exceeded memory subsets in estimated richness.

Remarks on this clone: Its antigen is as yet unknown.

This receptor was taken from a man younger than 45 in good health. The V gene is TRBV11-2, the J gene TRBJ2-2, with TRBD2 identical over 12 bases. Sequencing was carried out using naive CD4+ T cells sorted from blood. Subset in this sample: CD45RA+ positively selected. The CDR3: CASSKTSGGNTGELFF. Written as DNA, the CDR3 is TGTGCCAGCAGCAAGACTAGCGGGGGGAACACCGGGGAGCTGTTTTTT. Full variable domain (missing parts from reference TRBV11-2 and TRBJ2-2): EAGVAQSPRYKIIEKRQSVAFWCNPISGHATLYWYQQILGQGPKLLIQFQNNGVVDDSQLPKDRFSAERLKGVDSTLKIQPAKLEDSAVYLCASSKTSGGNTGELFFGEGSRLTVL.